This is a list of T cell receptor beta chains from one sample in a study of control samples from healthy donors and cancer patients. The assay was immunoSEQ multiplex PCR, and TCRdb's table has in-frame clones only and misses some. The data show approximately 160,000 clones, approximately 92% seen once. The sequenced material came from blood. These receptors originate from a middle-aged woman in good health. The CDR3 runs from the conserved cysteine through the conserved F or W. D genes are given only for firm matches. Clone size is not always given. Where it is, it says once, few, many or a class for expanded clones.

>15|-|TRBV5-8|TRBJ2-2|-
CASSFLGQGTGELFF
TGTGCCAGCAGCTTTTTGGGCCAGGGGACCGGGGAGCTGTTTTTT
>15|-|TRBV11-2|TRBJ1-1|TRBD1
CASSLVGQRNTEAFF
TGTGCCAGCAGCTTAGTGGGACAGAGAAACACTGAAGCTTTCTTT
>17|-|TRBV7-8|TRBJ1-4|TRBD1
CASSLPPPGTGGEKLFF
TGTGCCAGCAGCTTACCCCCACCCGGGACAGGCGGTGAAAAACTGTTTTTT
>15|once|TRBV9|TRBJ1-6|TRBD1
CASSERGDRNSPLHF
TGTGCCAGCAGTGAGAGAGGGGACAGGAATTCACCCCTCCACTTT
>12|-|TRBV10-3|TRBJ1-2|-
CAIKGTNYGYTF
TGTGCCATCAAGGGTACGAACTATGGCTACACCTTC
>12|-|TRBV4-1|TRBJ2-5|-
CASSGGEETQYF
TGCGCCAGCAGCGGGGGAGAAGAGACCCAGTACTTC
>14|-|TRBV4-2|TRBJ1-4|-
CASSPELFNEKLFF
TGTGCCAGCAGCCCTGAGTTATTTAATGAAAAACTGTTTTTT
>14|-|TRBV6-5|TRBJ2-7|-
CASSFTGTGDEQYF
TGTGCCAGCAGTTTTACCGGGACGGGCGACGAGCAGTACTTC
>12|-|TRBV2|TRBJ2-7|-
CASKEFSHEQYF
TGTGCCAGCAAGGAGTTCTCCCACGAGCAGTACTTC
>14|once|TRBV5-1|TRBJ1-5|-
CASSQDGSNQPQHF
TGCGCCAGCAGCCAAGACGGAAGCAATCAGCCCCAGCATTTT
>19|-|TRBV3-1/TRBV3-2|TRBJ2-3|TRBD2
CASSQDQRTSGVLADTQYF
TGTGCCAGCAGCCAAGATCAGCGGACTAGCGGGGTATTGGCAGATACGCAGTATTTT
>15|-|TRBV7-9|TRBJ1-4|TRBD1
CASSSTGVAGEKLFF
TGTGCCAGCAGCTCCACAGGGGTCGCTGGTGAAAAACTGTTTTTT
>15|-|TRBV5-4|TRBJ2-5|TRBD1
CASSLGRQGEETQYF
TGTGCCAGCAGCTTGGGAAGGCAGGGGGAAGAGACCCAGTACTTC
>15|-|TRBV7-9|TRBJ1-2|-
CASSSTLQFDYGYTF
TGTGCCAGCAGCTCCACCCTACAGTTCGACTATGGCTACACCTTC
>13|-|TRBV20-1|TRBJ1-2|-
CSASRGTGGGYTF
TGCAGTGCTAGTAGGGGGACTGGGGGTGGCTACACCTTC
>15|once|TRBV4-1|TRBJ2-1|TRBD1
CASSQVITGGGEQFF
TGCGCCAGCAGCCAAGTTATCACAGGGGGTGGTGAGCAGTTCTTC
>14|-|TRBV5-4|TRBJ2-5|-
CASSSGNFLETQYF
TGTGCCAGCAGCTCGGGAAACTTCCTGGAGACCCAGTACTTC
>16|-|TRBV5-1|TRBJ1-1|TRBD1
CASSPLTQGGNTEAFF
TGCGCCAGCAGCCCCCTTACACAGGGGGGGAACACTGAAGCTTTCTTT
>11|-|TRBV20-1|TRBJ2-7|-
CSARPFREQYF
TGCAGTGCTAGGCCCTTTCGAGAGCAGTACTTC
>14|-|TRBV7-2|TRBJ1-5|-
CASSYLPVNQPQHF
TGTGCCAGCAGCTACCTGCCAGTCAATCAGCCCCAGCATTTT
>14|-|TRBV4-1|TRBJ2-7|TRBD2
CASSSPGGTYEQYF
TGCGCCAGCAGCTCTCCGGGAGGGACCTACGAGCAGTACTTC
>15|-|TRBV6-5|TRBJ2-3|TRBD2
CASSSGAQVADTQYF
TGTGCCAGCAGCAGCGGGGCTCAGGTGGCAGATACGCAGTATTTT
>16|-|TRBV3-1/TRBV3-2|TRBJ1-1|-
CASSQDLYIRVTEAFF
TGTGCCAGCAGCCAAGATTTGTACATAAGGGTCACTGAAGCTTTCTTT
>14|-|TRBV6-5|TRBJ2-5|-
CASSNGILGETQYF
TGTGCCAGCAGTAACGGGATCCTAGGAGAGACCCAGTACTTC
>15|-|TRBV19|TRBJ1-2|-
CASSIDLTVLYGYTF
TGTGCCAGTAGTATAGATCTGACAGTCTTATATGGCTACACCTTC
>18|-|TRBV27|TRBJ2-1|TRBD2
CASSLASGGTSSYNEQFF
TGTGCCAGCAGTTTGGCTAGCGGGGGGACTAGCTCCTACAATGAGCAGTTCTTC
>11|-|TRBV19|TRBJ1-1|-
CASTQGTEAFF
TGTGCCAGCACTCAGGGCACTGAAGCTTTCTTT
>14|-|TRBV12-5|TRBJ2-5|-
CASGSQGAAETQYF
TGTGCTAGTGGTTCCCAAGGAGCGGCGGAGACCCAGTACTTC
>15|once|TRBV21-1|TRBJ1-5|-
CASIFDRGGDQPQHF
TGTGCCAGCATCTTCGACAGGGGAGGCGATCAGCCCCAGCATTTT
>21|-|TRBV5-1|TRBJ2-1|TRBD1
CASSNPHQVRDRGFLSNEQFF
TGCGCCAGCAGCAACCCACACCAGGTCCGGGACAGGGGATTTCTTTCCAATGAGCAGTTCTTC
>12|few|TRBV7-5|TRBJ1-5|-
CVRSWVKQPQHF
TGTGTCAGAAGCTGGGTAAAACAGCCCCAGCATTTT
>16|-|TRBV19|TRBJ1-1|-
CASTKGAGNRNTEAFF
TGTGCCAGTACCAAGGGAGCGGGCAATCGAAACACTGAAGCTTTCTTT
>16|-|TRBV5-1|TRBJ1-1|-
CASSLTGFLRGTEAFF
TGCGCCAGCAGCTTGACAGGGTTTTTAAGGGGCACTGAAGCTTTCTTT
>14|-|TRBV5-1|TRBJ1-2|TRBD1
CASSLSTGSGGYTF
TGCGCCAGCAGCCTCTCGACAGGGAGTGGTGGCTACACCTTC
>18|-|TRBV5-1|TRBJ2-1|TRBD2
CASSLARTSGGSYNEQFF
TGCGCCAGCAGCTTGGCTAGGACTAGCGGGGGGTCTTACAATGAGCAGTTCTTC
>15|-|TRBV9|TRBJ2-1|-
CASSPLSSSYNEQFF
TGTGCCAGCAGCCCACTCTCGAGCTCCTACAATGAGCAGTTCTTC
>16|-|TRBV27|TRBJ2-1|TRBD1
CASSPTPGTGINEQFF
TGTGCCAGCAGTCCAACGCCGGGGACAGGGATCAATGAGCAGTTCTTC
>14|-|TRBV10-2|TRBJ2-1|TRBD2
CASKPGLAVIEQFF
TGCGCCAGCAAACCGGGACTAGCGGTTATTGAGCAGTTCTTC
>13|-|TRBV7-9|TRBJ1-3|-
CALQPKGGNTIYF
TGTGCCCTACAACCCAAGGGCGGAAACACCATATATTTT
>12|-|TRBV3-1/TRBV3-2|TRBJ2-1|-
CASSPPLGEQFF
TGTGCCAGCAGCCCCCCCTTAGGCGAGCAGTTCTTC
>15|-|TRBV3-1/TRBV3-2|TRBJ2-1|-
CASSQDRLAYNEQFF
TGTGCCAGCAGCCAAGATAGGCTAGCTTACAATGAGCAGTTCTTC
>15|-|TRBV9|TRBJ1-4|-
CASSATGSTNEKLFF
TGTGCCAGCAGTGCCACAGGGTCCACTAATGAAAAACTGTTTTTT
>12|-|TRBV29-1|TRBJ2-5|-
CSVVSGDETQYF
TGCAGCGTTGTTAGCGGTGACGAGACCCAGTACTTC
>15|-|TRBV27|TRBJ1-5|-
CASSLLGGDNQPQHF
TGTGCCAGCAGTTTATTGGGGGGGGACAATCAGCCCCAGCATTTT
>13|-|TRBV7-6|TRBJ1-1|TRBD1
CASKNRGLTEAFF
TGTGCCAGCAAAAACAGGGGACTCACTGAAGCTTTCTTT
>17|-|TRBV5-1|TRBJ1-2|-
CASRLGGWQSVTYGYTF
TGCGCCAGCAGACTTGGAGGATGGCAGAGTGTGACCTATGGCTACACCTTC
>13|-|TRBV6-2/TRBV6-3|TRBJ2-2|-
CASSSTVVGELFF
TGTGCCAGCAGCTCGACGGTTGTCGGGGAGCTGTTTTTT
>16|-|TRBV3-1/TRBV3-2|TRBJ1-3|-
CASSQWGSTSGNTIYF
TGTGCCAGCAGCCAATGGGGATCTACTTCTGGAAACACCATATATTTT
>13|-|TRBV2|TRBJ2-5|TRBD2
CASTWGGQETQYF
TGTGCCAGCACGTGGGGGGGACAAGAGACCCAGTACTTC